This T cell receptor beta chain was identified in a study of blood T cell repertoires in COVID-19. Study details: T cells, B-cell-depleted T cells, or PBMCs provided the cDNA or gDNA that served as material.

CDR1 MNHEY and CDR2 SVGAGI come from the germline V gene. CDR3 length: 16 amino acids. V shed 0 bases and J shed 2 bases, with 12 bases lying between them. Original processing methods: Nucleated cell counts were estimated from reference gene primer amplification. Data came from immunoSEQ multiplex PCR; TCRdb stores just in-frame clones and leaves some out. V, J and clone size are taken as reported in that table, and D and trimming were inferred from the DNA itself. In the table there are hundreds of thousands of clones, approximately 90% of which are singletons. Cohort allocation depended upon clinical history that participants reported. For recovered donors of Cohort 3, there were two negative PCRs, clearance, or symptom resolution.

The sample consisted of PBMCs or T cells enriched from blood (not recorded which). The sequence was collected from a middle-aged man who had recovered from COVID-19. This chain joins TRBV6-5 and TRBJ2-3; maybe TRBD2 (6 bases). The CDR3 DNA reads TGTGCCAGCAGTTACTCCGGCGGGGATAACACAGATACGCAGTATTTT. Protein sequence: CASSYSGGDNTDTQYF.